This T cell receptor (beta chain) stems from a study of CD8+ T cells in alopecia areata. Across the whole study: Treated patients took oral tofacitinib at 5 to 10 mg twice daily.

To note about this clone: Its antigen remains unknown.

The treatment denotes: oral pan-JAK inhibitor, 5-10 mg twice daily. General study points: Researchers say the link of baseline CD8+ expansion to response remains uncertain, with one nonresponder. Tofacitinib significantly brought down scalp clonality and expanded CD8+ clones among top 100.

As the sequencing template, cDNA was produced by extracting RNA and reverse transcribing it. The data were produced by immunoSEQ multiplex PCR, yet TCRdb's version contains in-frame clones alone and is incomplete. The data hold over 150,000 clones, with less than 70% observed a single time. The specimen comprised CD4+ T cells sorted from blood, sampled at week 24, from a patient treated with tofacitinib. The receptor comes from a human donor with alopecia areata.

The CDR3 loop is CASSYTTGGNEQYF. The CDR3 DNA reads as TGTGCCAGCAGTTACACTACAGGGGGCAACGAGCAGTACTTC. The chain uses TRBV6-6 and TRBJ2-7, with 9 bases matching TRBD1. Germline V lookup: CDR1 MNHNY, CDR2 SVGAGI (reference sequence). The ends lost 2 bases at V and 5 bases at J; junction bases unmatched: 4. The CDR3 totals 14 residues.